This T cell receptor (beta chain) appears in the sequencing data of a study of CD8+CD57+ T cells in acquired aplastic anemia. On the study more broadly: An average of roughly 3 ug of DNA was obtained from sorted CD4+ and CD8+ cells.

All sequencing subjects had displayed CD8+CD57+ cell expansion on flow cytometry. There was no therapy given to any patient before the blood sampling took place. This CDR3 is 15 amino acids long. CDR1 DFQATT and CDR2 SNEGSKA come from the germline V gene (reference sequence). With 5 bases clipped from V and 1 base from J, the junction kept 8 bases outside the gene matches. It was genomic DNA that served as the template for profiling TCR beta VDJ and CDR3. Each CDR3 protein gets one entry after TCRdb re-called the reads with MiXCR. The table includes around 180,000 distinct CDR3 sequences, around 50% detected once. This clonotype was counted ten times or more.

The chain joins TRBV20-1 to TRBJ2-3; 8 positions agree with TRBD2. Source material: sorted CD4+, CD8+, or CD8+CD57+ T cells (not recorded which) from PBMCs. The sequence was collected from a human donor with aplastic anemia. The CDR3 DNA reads TGCAGTGCTGCCCGAACCGGGGGGGGCACAGATACGCAGTATTTT. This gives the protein CSAARTGGGTDTQYF.